This T cell receptor (beta chain) is from a study of T cells in Graves' hyperthyroidism and ophthalmopathy. Study-level results: Within blood appeared most thyroid clonotypes that had expanded above 0.001. Ophthalmopathy stood apart from stable hyperthyroidism in a 13 V-J model.

Patients between 18 and 65 years old had hyperthyroidism, newly diagnosed and lasting under 2 months. Uncontrolled infection, other autoimmune disease, pregnancy or lactation led to exclusion. TCR beta CDR3 regions were amplified from RNA transcripts. TCR CDR3 regions were first amplified by RT-PCR with HTBI primers. TCRdb redid the calling of the multiplex PCR reads with MiXCR, one entry per CDR3 protein. The table lists 550,000 to 800,000 distinct CDR3 sequences, less than 20% of them singletons. Comment on this clonotype: The antigen is unknown.

Germline loops: CDR1 GTSNPN, CDR2 SVGIG (reference sequence). Trimming removed 0 bases from V and 3 bases from J, with 12 bases in between. This CDR3 spans 16 amino acids. The V call is TRBV30, the J call TRBJ2-6; D is ambiguous. Material for sequencing was blood. The clonotype originates from a man aged 18 to 30 with Graves' hyperthyroidism. The CDR3 here is CAWSVGSNGGANVLTF. DNA for the CDR3: TGTGCCTGGAGTGTGGGGTCTAACGGTGGGGCCAACGTCCTGACTTTC.